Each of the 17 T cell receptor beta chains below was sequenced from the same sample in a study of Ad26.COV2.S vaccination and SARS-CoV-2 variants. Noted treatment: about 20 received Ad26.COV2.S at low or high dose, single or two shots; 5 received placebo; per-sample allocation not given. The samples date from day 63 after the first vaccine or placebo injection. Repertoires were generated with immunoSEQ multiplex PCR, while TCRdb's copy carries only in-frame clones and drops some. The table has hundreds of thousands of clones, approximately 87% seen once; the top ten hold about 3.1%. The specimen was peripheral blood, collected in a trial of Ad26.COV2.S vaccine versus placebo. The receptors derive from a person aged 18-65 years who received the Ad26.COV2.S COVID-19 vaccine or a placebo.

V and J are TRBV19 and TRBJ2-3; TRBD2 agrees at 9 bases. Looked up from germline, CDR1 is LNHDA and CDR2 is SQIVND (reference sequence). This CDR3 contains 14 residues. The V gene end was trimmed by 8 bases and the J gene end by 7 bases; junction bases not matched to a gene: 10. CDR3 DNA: TGTGCCAGTTGGGGCGGGGGGGCCCTCAATACGCAGTATTTT. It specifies CASWGGGALNTQYF.

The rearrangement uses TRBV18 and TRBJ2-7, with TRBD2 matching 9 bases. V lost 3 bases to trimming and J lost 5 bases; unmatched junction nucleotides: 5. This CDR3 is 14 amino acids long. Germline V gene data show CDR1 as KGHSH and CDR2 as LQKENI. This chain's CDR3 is CASSPMLAGNEQYF. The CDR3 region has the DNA TGTGCCAGCTCACCGATGCTAGCGGGAAACGAGCAGTACTTC.

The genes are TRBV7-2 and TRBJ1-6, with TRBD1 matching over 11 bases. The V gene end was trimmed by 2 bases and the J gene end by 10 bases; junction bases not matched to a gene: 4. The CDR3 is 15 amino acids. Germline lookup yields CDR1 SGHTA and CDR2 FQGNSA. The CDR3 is CASSLRGQGESPLHF. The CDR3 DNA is TGTGCCAGCAGCTTACGGGGACAGGGGGAATCACCCCTCCACTTT. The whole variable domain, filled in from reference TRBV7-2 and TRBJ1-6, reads GAGVSQSPSNKVTEKGKDVELRCDPISGHTALYWYRQSLGQGLEFLIYFQGNSAPDKSGLPSDRFSAERTGGSVSTLTIQRTQQEDSAVYLCASSLRGQGESPLHFGNGTRLTVT.

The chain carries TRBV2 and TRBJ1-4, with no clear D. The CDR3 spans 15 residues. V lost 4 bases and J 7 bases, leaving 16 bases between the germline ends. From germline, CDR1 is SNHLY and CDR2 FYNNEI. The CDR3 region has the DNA TGTGCCAGCAGTGGCGGTGCGGGGATGGGTGAAAAACTGTTTTTT. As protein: CASSGGAGMGEKLFF.

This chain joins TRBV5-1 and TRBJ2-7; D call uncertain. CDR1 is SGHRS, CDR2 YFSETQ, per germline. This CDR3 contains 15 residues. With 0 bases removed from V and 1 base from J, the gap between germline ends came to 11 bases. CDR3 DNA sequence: TGCGCCAGCAGCTTGGTTGGCGCATCGTCCTACGAGCAGTACTTC. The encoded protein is CASSLVGASSYEQYF.

The CDR3 region has the DNA TGCGCCAGCAGCTGGAGAGACTCTGGGGCCAACGTCCTGACTTTC. It is translated as CASSWRDSGANVLTF. The rearrangement joins TRBV5-1 to TRBJ2-6; D call uncertain. CDR1 is SGHRS and CDR2 is YFSETQ in the germline V gene. Trimming removed 3 bases at V and 0 bases at J, with 7 bases between. The CDR3 covers 15 residues.

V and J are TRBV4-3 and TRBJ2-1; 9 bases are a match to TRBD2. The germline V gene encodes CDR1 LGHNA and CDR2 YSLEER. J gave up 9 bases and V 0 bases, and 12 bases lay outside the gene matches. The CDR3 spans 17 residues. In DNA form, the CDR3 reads TGCGCCAGCAGCCAAGACAAGTATGGCGGGGGGGCCGGTGAGCAGTTCTTC. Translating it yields CASSQDKYGGGAGEQFF.

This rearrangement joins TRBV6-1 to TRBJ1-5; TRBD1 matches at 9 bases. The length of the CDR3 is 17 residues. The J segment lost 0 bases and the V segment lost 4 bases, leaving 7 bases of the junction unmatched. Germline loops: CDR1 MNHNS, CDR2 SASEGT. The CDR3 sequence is CASSGQGGGYSNQPQHF. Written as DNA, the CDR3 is TGTGCCAGCAGTGGACAGGGGGGGGGATATAGCAATCAGCCCCAGCATTTT.

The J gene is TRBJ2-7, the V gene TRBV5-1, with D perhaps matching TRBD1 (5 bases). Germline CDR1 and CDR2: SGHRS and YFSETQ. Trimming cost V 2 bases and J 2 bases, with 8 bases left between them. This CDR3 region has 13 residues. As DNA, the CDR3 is TGCGCCAGCAGCTTAGACAGACCCTACGAGCAGTACTTC. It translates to CASSLDRPYEQYF.

The CDR3 is CASSPTGGNIQYF. DNA of the CDR3: TGTGCCAGCAGCCCGACAGGGGGCAACATTCAGTACTTC. The gene calls are TRBV12-3 or TRBV12-4 and TRBJ2-4; TRBD1 matches at 10 bases. V shed 6 bases, J shed 7 bases, and the junction held 3 bases outside the gene matches. The CDR3 is 13 residues long.

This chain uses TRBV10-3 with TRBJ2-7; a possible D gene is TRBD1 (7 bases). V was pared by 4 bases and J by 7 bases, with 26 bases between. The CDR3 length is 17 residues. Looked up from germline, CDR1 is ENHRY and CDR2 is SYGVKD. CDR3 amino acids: CAISAASRGRDHGEQYF. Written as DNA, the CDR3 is TGTGCCATCAGTGCCGCCAGTAGGGGGCGGGATCACGGTGAGCAGTACTTC.

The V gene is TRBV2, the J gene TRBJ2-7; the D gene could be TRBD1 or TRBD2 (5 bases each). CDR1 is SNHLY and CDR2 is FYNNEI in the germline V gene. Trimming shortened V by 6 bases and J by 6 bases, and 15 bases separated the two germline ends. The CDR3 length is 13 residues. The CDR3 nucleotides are TGTGCCAGCAGAGGGGACCGGCGGGTCGAGCAGTACTTC. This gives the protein CASRGDRRVEQYF.

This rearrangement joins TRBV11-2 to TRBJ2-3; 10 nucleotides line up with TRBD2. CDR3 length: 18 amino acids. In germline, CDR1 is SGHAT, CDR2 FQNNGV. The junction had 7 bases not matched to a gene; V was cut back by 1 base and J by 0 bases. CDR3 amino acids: CASSLGLAGVGSTDTQYF. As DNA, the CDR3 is TGTGCCAGCAGCTTAGGCCTAGCGGGAGTAGGTAGCACAGATACGCAGTATTTT.

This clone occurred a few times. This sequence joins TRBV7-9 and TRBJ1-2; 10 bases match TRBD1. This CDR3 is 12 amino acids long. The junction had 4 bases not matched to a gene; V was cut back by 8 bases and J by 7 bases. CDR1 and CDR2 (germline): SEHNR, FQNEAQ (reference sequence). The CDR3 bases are TGTGCCAGCGGACAGGGGGAGAGTGGCTACACCTTC. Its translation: CASGQGESGYTF.

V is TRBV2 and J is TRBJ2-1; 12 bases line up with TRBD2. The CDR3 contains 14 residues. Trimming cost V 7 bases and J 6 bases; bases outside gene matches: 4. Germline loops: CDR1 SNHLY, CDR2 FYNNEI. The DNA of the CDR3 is TGTGCCAGCATAAGGACTAGCGGGGTCAATGAGCAGTTCTTC. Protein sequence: CASIRTSGVNEQFF.

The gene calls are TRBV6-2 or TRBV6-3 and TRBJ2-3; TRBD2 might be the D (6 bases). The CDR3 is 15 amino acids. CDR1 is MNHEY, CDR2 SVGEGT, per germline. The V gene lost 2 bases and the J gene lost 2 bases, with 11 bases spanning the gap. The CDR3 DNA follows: TGTGCCAGCAGTTACGGCGGGGCCCACACAGATACGCAGTATTTT. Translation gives CASSYGGAHTDTQYF.

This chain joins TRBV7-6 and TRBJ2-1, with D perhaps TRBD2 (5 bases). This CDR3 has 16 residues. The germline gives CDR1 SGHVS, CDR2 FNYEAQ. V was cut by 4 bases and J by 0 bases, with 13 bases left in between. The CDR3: CASSSDSVPSYNEQFF. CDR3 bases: TGTGCCAGCAGCTCCGATAGCGTGCCCTCCTACAATGAGCAGTTCTTC. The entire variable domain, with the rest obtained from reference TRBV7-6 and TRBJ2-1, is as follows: GAGVSQSPRYKVTKRGQDVALRCDPISGHVSLYWYRQALGQGPEFLTYFNYEAQQDKSGLPNDRFSAERPEGSISTLTIQRTEQRDSAMYRCASSSDSVPSYNEQFFGPGTRLTVL.